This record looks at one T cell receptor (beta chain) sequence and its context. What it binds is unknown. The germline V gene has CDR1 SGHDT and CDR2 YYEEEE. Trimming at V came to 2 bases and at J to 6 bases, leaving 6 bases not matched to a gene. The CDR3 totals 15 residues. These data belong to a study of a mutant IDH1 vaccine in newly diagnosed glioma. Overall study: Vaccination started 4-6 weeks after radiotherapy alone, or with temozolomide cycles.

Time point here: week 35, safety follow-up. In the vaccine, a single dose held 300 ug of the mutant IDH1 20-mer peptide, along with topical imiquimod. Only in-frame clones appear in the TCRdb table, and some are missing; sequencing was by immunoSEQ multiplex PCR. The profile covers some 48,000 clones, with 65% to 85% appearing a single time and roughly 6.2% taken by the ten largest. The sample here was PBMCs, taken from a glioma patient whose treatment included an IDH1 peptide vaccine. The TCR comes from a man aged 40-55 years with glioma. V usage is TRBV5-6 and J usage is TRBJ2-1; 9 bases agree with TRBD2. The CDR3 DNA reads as TGTGCCAGCAGCTTACAGCGGGGGGTCCGCAATGAGCAGTTCTTC. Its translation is CASSLQRGVRNEQFF.